Shown below are 18 T cell receptor beta chains from a single sample sequenced in a study of blood T cell repertoires in COVID-19. The assay was immunoSEQ multiplex PCR, and TCRdb's table has in-frame clones only and misses some. The top ten clones hold about 4.2% of a sample with approximately 100,000 clones, around 90% of them seen once. Sequenced material: peripheral blood. Receptors were obtained from a human donor with COVID-19, enrolled during active disease. The donor label of this sample is uncertain.

The chain has TRBV9 and TRBJ1-4, with a tentative D call TRBD1 (5 bases). Germline lookup yields CDR1 SGDLS and CDR2 YYNGEE. The CDR3 consists of 16 residues. Trimming stripped 3 bases from V and 0 bases from J, with 12 bases between. CDR3 residues: CASSADGGATNEKLFF. CDR3 nucleotide sequence: TGTGCCAGCAGCGCCGACGGGGGTGCAACTAATGAAAAACTGTTTTTT.

The chain combines TRBV11-1 with TRBJ1-2, with TRBD1 matching 8 bases. Per the germline V gene, CDR1 is SGHAT and CDR2 is FQDESV (reference sequence). V lost 4 bases to trimming and J lost 4 bases; unmatched junction nucleotides: 2. CDR3 length: 13 residues. This CDR3 reads CASSSGQGYGYTF. The CDR3, as DNA: TGTGCCAGCAGCTCCGGACAGGGCTATGGCTACACCTTC.

This rearrangement joins TRBV25-1 to TRBJ2-1; the match to TRBD2 covers 10 bases. Trimming removed 3 bases from V and 0 bases from J; junction bases left unmatched: 8. CDR3 length: 18 residues. Germline CDR1 is MGHDK and CDR2 is SYGVNS. The CDR3 DNA is TGTGCCAGCAGTGAGTCTCTAGCGGGAGATCCCTCCTACAATGAGCAGTTCTTC. It specifies CASSESLAGDPSYNEQFF.

The V gene is TRBV11-3, the J gene TRBJ2-7; 7 bases map to TRBD1. This CDR3 is built from 14 residues. CDR1 is SGHNT and CDR2 is YENEEA in the germline V gene. V dropped 5 bases and J dropped 3; count of bases not matched to a gene: 7. CDR3: CASSLPDRLYEQYF. The CDR3 DNA follows: TGTGCCAGCAGCCTACCGGACAGGCTCTACGAGCAGTACTTC.

The V and J genes are TRBV25-1 and TRBJ1-4; no clear D gene. V was clipped by 1 base and J by 8 bases, with 14 bases between them. Germline V lookup: CDR1 MGHDK, CDR2 SYGVNS. This CDR3 is 15 amino acids long. CDR3 nucleotides: TGTGCCAGCAGTGAATCGACGGGGAGCGCGGAAAAACTGTTTTTT. Protein product: CASSESTGSAEKLFF.

The V and J genes are TRBV20-1 and TRBJ2-7, with 12 nucleotides matching TRBD2. Germline CDR1 reads DFQATT; CDR2 reads SNEGSKA (reference sequence). The CDR3 is 17 residues long. The trim removed 3 bases at V and 0 bases at J, leaving 9 bases unmatched. The CDR3 reads CSASRATSGGFSYEQYF. CDR3 nucleotides: TGCAGTGCTAGTAGGGCGACTAGCGGGGGATTCTCCTACGAGCAGTACTTC.

V and J are TRBV4-1 and TRBJ1-1, with 7 nucleotides matching TRBD1. The junction had 12 bases not matched to a gene; V was cut back by 5 bases and J by 6 bases. The CDR3 consists of 15 residues. Germline loops: CDR1 MGHRA, CDR2 YSYEKL. CDR3 residues: CASSVLPGGFSEAFF. CDR3 in DNA: TGCGCCAGCAGCGTCCTCCCAGGGGGTTTTTCTGAAGCTTTCTTT.

The chain has TRBV7-9 and TRBJ1-6; possible D gene TRBD1, 5 bases. V dropped 3 bases and J dropped 7 bases, with 10 bases sitting between them. The CDR3 runs to 14 residues. Germline assignment: CDR1 SEHNR and CDR2 FQNEAQ (reference sequence). The CDR3 DNA sequence: TGTGCCAGCAGCTTCCTGACAGAAAATTCACCCCTCCACTTT. Protein sequence: CASSFLTENSPLHF.

V usage is TRBV23-1 and J usage is TRBJ1-1, with 9 bases that match TRBD1. TRBV23-1 is flagged as an ORF with uncertain function. With V trimmed by 5 bases and J by 5 bases, 6 bases remained unmatched. CDR3 length equals 14 residues. In nucleotides, the CDR3 is TGCGCCAGCAGTGTCAACAGGGGGCATACTGAAGCTTTCTTT. This gives the protein CASSVNRGHTEAFF.

V gene TRBV5-3 combines with J gene TRBJ1-3; the D gene is possibly TRBD1 (5 bases). TRBV5-3 is classed as an ORF, of uncertain function. V lost 3 bases and J 0 bases, leaving 10 bases between the germline ends. The CDR3 totals 15 residues. The CDR3 sequence: CARSSSGFSGNTIYF. The CDR3 DNA reads as TGTGCCAGAAGCTCCTCAGGGTTCTCTGGAAACACCATATATTTT.

The J gene is TRBJ2-7, the V gene TRBV5-4; 9 bases map to TRBD1. The CDR3 has 14 residues. The ends lost 3 bases at V and 7 bases at J; junction bases unmatched: 8. Germline V gene lookup returns CDR1 SGHNT and CDR2 YYREEE (reference sequence). The CDR3 protein is CASSSGTGLMEQYF. The CDR3 DNA sequence: TGTGCCAGCAGCTCCGGGACAGGGTTGATGGAGCAGTACTTC.

The chain has TRBV9 and TRBJ2-3; TRBD2 matches 11 bases. There are 15 residues in the CDR3. V lost 3 bases, J lost 1 base, and 1 base stayed unmatched. Germline V gene sequence: CDR1 SGDLS, CDR2 YYNGEE. The CDR3 DNA is TGTGCCAGCAGCGCGGGACTAGCGGGCACAGATACGCAGTATTTT. It yields the protein CASSAGLAGTDTQYF. The whole variable domain, filled in from reference TRBV9 and TRBJ2-3, reads DSGVTQTPKHLITATGQRVTLRCSPRSGDLSVYWYQQSLDQGLQFLIQYYNGEERAKGNILERFSAQQFPDLHSELNLSSLELGDSALYFCASSAGLAGTDTQYFGPGTRLTVL.

The rearrangement joins TRBV27 to TRBJ2-5; TRBD1 matches 11 bases. The CDR3 is 16 amino acids. Trimming at V came to 4 bases and at J to 1 base, leaving 5 bases not matched to a gene. CDR1 and CDR2 from the germline V gene are MNHEY and SMNVEV (reference sequence). CDR3 in DNA: TGTGCCAGCAGTTCGTGGACAGGGGGCTCCCAAGAGACCCAGTACTTC. It translates to CASSSWTGGSQETQYF.

The chain links TRBV23-1 to TRBJ2-3; D ambiguous. TRBV23-1 is noted as an ORF with a role that remains uncertain. Trimming shortened V by 1 base and J by 6 bases, and 5 bases separated the two germline ends. The CDR3 covers 12 residues. CDR3 amino acids: CASSQFPDTQYF. The CDR3 DNA reads TGCGCCAGCAGTCAATTCCCTGATACGCAGTATTTT.

V gene TRBV10-2 combines with J gene TRBJ1-1; D is possibly TRBD1 (6 bases). CDR1 WSHSY and CDR2 SAAADI come from the germline V gene. Trimming cost V 6 bases and J 0 bases, with 11 bases left between them. This CDR3 region has 14 residues. The CDR3 sequence: CASRDSLLNTEAFF. CDR3 DNA: TGCGCCAGCAGGGACAGCCTATTGAACACTGAAGCTTTCTTT.

The chain has TRBV4-1 and TRBJ1-1, with D possibly being TRBD1 (5 bases). Trimming removed 1 base from V and 5 bases from J, with 14 bases in between. This CDR3 has 15 amino acids. The V gene's germline CDR1 is MGHRA and CDR2 YSYEKL. For the CDR3, the DNA is TGCGCCAGCAGCCAAGTCTACAGGTTAGAAACTGAAGCTTTCTTT. This codes for CASSQVYRLETEAFF.

J is TRBJ1-1 and V is TRBV6-5; 7 bases fit TRBD1. V was clipped by 4 bases and J by 0 bases; unmatched bases: 5. Germline CDR1 is MNHEY and CDR2 is SVGAGI. CDR3 length equals 15 residues. CDR3 loop: CASSLTGDLNTEAFF. The CDR3 DNA reads as TGTGCCAGCAGTTTAACAGGGGACTTGAACACTGAAGCTTTCTTT.

J is TRBJ2-5 and V is TRBV12-3 or TRBV12-4; D might be TRBD1 (6 bases). The germline V and J ends were trimmed by 4 bases and 8 bases, with 11 bases remaining between them. This CDR3 is built from 12 residues. The CDR3 nucleotides are TGTGCCAGCAGTTACCACAGGGATACCCAGTACTTC. As protein: CASSYHRDTQYF.